The 23 T cell receptor beta chains reported below all come from one sample, sequenced in a study of shared clonotypes between healthy human individuals. Some clones are missing from TCRdb's copy, which holds only in-frame ones; the method was immunoSEQ multiplex PCR. The repertoire holds some 2,000,000 clones, with 95% as singletons. Specimen: naive CD4+ T cells sorted from blood. As to subset: CD45RA+ positively selected. All receptors derive from a young man in good health.

The table lists this clone with a count of one. The rearrangement uses TRBV6-6 and TRBJ2-5; no clear D gene. V lost 0 bases to trimming and J lost 1 base, with 6 bases between them. The CDR3 consists of 14 residues. In germline, CDR1 is MNHNY, CDR2 SVGAGI (reference sequence). In DNA, the CDR3 is TGTGCCAGCAGTTACTCGTCTGTCCAAGAGACCCAGTACTTC. Protein sequence: CASSYSSVQETQYF.

This sequence joins TRBV2 and TRBJ2-1; 9 bases agree with TRBD2. Germline CDR1 reads SNHLY; CDR2 reads FYNNEI. V shed 5 bases and J 6 bases; nucleotides not matched to a gene: 5. The CDR3 has 14 residues. The CDR3 DNA is TGTGCCAGCAGTATAGCGGGGGAGGTCAATGAGCAGTTCTTC. This encodes CASSIAGEVNEQFF.

The chain employs TRBV27 and TRBJ1-2; D not certain. V dropped 5 bases and J dropped 5 bases, with 18 bases sitting between them. The CDR3 is 15 amino acids. The V gene's germline CDR1 is MNHEY and CDR2 SMNVEV (reference sequence). CDR3 sequence (DNA): TGTGCCAGCAGTCCTCGGCGGGGAACACTTTATGGCTACACCTTC. It encodes CASSPRRGTLYGYTF.

This rearrangement joins TRBV6-1 to TRBJ2-1; TRBD1 agrees at 8 bases. The CDR3 contains 15 residues. Germline V gives CDR1 MNHNS, CDR2 SASEGT. Trimming cost V 2 bases and J 7 bases; bases outside gene matches: 7. The CDR3 DNA reads TGTGCCAGCAGTGAATCCCAGGGGGCAGGGAATGAGCAGTTCTTC. Residues: CASSESQGAGNEQFF.

V is TRBV27 and J is TRBJ2-1; D gene unclear. The V and J ends lost 6 bases and 7 bases respectively, with 7 bases between them. Germline loops: CDR1 MNHEY, CDR2 SMNVEV (reference sequence). This CDR3 has 11 amino acids. CDR3 sequence: CASRTVNEQFF. The DNA for the CDR3 is TGTGCCAGCAGGACCGTGAATGAGCAGTTCTTC.

This chain connects TRBV10-3 to TRBJ2-1; D unclear. The CDR3 has 12 amino acids. Germline CDR1 reads ENHRY; CDR2 reads SYGVKD. Trimming took 2 bases from V and 3 from J, leaving 2 bases between them. CDR3 nucleotides: TGTGCCATCAGTGAGATCTACAATGAGCAGTTCTTC. Amino acid sequence: CAISEIYNEQFF.

This clone was counted a single time. This sequence joins TRBV28 and TRBJ1-2; 10 positions agree with TRBD1. CDR1 is MDHEN and CDR2 is SYDVKM in the germline V gene. V shed 7 bases, J shed 7 bases, and the junction held 12 bases outside the gene matches. The CDR3 extends over 15 amino acids. CDR3 sequence (DNA): TGTGCCAGCACCCGACCGGGACAGGGGATTCCTGGCTACACCTTC. Translated: CASTRPGQGIPGYTF.

This sequence joins TRBV7-8 and TRBJ2-5; TRBD1 matches at 7 bases. This CDR3 contains 14 residues. V was pared by 5 bases and J by 2 bases, with 5 bases of the junction left unmatched. The germline gives CDR1 SGHVS, CDR2 FQNEAQ. CDR3 bases: TGTGCCAGCAGCCCACGGGACAGACAAGAGACCCAGTACTTC. Its translation is CASSPRDRQETQYF. Supplemented by reference TRBV7-8 and TRBJ2-5, the full variable domain reads GAGVSQSPRYKVAKRGQDVALRCDPISGHVSLFWYQQALGQGPEFLTYFQNEAQLDKSGLPSDRFFAERPEGSVSTLKIQRTQQEDSAVYLCASSPRDRQETQYFGPGTRLLVL.

This sequence joins TRBV6-5 and TRBJ1-2; 7 bases align to TRBD1. The CDR3 consists of 16 residues. Trimming took 6 bases from V and 2 from J; bases not matched to a gene: 12. CDR1 is MNHEY, CDR2 SVGAGI, per germline. The CDR3 DNA is TGTGCCAGCAGGTACAGTGGGACAGCGACCAACTATGGCTACACCTTC. Translating it yields CASRYSGTATNYGYTF.

The V gene is TRBV7-2, the J gene TRBJ2-3; 12 nucleotides match TRBD2. Trimming cost V 5 bases and J 2 bases; bases outside gene matches: 5. Germline-derived CDR1 and CDR2 are SGHTA and FQGNSA. The CDR3 extends over 16 amino acids. This chain's CDR3 is CASSPWTSGNTDTQYF. CDR3 nucleotide sequence: TGTGCCAGCAGCCCCTGGACTAGCGGGAACACAGATACGCAGTATTTT.

V and J are TRBV5-1 and TRBJ2-5; TRBD1 matches 8 bases. The CDR3 covers 15 residues. Germline V CDR1 and CDR2: SGHRS, YFSETQ. With 1 base clipped from V and 4 bases from J, the junction kept 6 bases outside the gene matches. The CDR3 here is CASSLQLQGGETQYF. CDR3 coding DNA: TGCGCCAGCAGCTTGCAATTACAGGGGGGAGAGACCCAGTACTTC.

The sample holds one count of this clone. This chain joins TRBV7-2 and TRBJ2-1; D gene unclear. The length of the CDR3 is 17 residues. CDR1 is SGHTA, CDR2 FQGNSA, per germline. The V and J ends lost 7 bases and 1 base respectively, with 20 bases between them. Here the CDR3 reads CASTPNSGPPSYNEQFF. The DNA of the CDR3 is TGTGCCAGCACCCCTAATTCGGGTCCCCCTTCCTACAATGAGCAGTTCTTC. Based on the CDR3 plus reference TRBV7-2 and TRBJ2-1, the full variable domain is GAGVSQSPSNKVTEKGKDVELRCDPISGHTALYWYRQSLGQGLEFLIYFQGNSAPDKSGLPSDRFSAERTGGSVSTLTIQRTQQEDSAVYLCASTPNSGPPSYNEQFFGPGTRLTVL.

The chain links TRBV5-6 to TRBJ2-7; 11 bases align to TRBD2. The CDR3 extends over 15 amino acids. The junction had 6 bases not matched to a gene; V was cut back by 3 bases and J by 4 bases. CDR1 and CDR2 (germline): SGHDT, YYEEEE. This chain's CDR3 is CASSYKTSGAYEQYF. The CDR3 DNA follows: TGTGCCAGCAGCTACAAGACTAGCGGGGCTTACGAGCAGTACTTC. The complete variable domain, with remaining parts taken from reference TRBV5-6 and TRBJ2-7, reads DAGVTQSPTHLIKTRGQQVTLRCSPKSGHDTVSWYQQALGQGPQFIFQYYEEEERQRGNFPDRFSGHQFPNYSSELNVNALLLGDSALYLCASSYKTSGAYEQYFGPGTRLTVT.

V is TRBV7-9 and J is TRBJ2-7; 8 positions agree with TRBD2. The CDR3 runs to 15 residues. J was trimmed by 6 bases and V by 1 base; bases with no gene match: 8. Germline V lookup: CDR1 SEHNR, CDR2 FQNEAQ (reference sequence). CDR3 sequence: CASSLGASGGSEQYF. CDR3 sequence (DNA): TGTGCCAGCAGCTTAGGCGCCAGCGGGGGTTCCGAGCAGTACTTC.

The chain employs TRBV5-6 and TRBJ2-5; TRBD1 aligns across 8 bases. V dropped 4 bases and J dropped 5; count of bases not matched to a gene: 7. The CDR3 has 14 amino acids. Germline assignment: CDR1 SGHDT and CDR2 YYEEEE. This chain's CDR3 is CASSADRGRETQYF. CDR3 sequence (DNA): TGTGCCAGCAGCGCAGACAGGGGTAGGGAGACCCAGTACTTC.

This clone was found once. The chain links TRBV12-5 to TRBJ1-4; weak D call: TRBD1 (5 bases). Germline V lookup: CDR1 LGHNT, CDR2 FRNRAP. Trimming took 2 bases from V and 6 from J, leaving 28 bases between them. This CDR3 comprises 20 residues. The DNA for the CDR3 is TGTGCTAGTGGTTTGCCACACCCCTTAGGCAGGGAGTCGTGTGATGAAAAACTGTTTTTT. This sequence encodes CASGLPHPLGRESCDEKLFF.

The V gene is TRBV5-1, the J gene TRBJ2-2; the D gene is possibly TRBD2 (6 bases). CDR3 size: 15 residues. The germline V gene has CDR1 SGHRS and CDR2 YFSETQ. Trimming stripped 1 base from V and 4 bases from J, with 11 bases between. CDR3 bases: TGCGCCAGCAGCTTGACCGGGACTCGCACCGGGGAGCTGTTTTTT. Translating it yields CASSLTGTRTGELFF.

This rearrangement joins TRBV4-1 to TRBJ2-3, with D unclear. Deletions cut 4 bases from V and 0 bases from J, with 17 bases between. This CDR3 spans 17 amino acids. The germline V gene has CDR1 MGHRA and CDR2 YSYEKL. The CDR3: CASSRWVVLASTDTQYF. Here the CDR3 DNA reads TGCGCCAGCAGCCGGTGGGTCGTATTGGCTAGCACAGATACGCAGTATTTT.

The chain couples TRBV19 to TRBJ2-2; possible D gene TRBD2, 6 bases. V lost 7 bases and J 6 bases, leaving 15 bases between the germline ends. Germline V CDR1 and CDR2: LNHDA, SQIVND (reference sequence). The CDR3 length is 14 residues. The CDR3 nucleotides read TGTGCCAGTAACGGGACTCCCAAGTCCGGGGAGCTGTTTTTT. This sequence encodes CASNGTPKSGELFF. The variable domain in full, completed from reference TRBV19 and TRBJ2-2, reads DGGITQSPKYLFRKEGQNVTLSCEQNLNHDAMYWYRQDPGQGLRLIYYSQIVNDFQKGDIAEGYSVSREKKESFPLTVTSAQKNPTAFYLCASNGTPKSGELFFGEGSRLTVL.

The chain employs TRBV7-9 and TRBJ2-3; D assignment may be TRBD1 or TRBD2 (5 bases each). Germline-derived CDR1 and CDR2 are SEHNR and FQNEAQ (reference sequence). The CDR3 has 17 amino acids. Trimming cost V 1 base and J 1 base, with 15 bases left between them. CDR3 sequence: CASSLGQGPSRTDTQYF. CDR3 sequence (DNA): TGTGCCAGCAGCTTAGGGCAGGGACCTTCACGCACAGATACGCAGTATTTT.

Concerning this clone: Other nucleotide sequences from this sample produce the same CDR3. This chain joins TRBV7-9 and TRBJ1-2, with 9 bases matching TRBD1. Germline V gives CDR1 SEHNR, CDR2 FQNEAQ (reference sequence). The CDR3 has 14 amino acids. V was clipped by 4 bases and J by 4 bases; unmatched bases: 4. The CDR3 bases are TGTGCCAGCAGCTCAGGACAGGGGAGCTATGGCTACACCTTC. Amino acids: CASSSGQGSYGYTF.

In DNA form, the CDR3 reads TGTGCCAGCAGTGACCCTCCGGGAGAAACCGGAAACACCATATATTTT. This gives the protein CASSDPPGETGNTIYF. The chain carries TRBV6-4 and TRBJ1-3; D uncertain. CDR3 length equals 16 residues. V lost 2 bases and J lost 4, with 15 bases in between. The V gene's germline CDR1 is MRHNA and CDR2 SNTAGT.

The chain couples TRBV19 to TRBJ1-1; TRBD1 agrees at 8 bases. This CDR3 has 15 amino acids. Losses at the gene ends were 6 bases for V and 2 bases for J; bases not matched to a gene: 8. Germline V CDR1 and CDR2: LNHDA, SQIVND (reference sequence). CDR3 protein: CASRSQGQDNTEAFF. The CDR3 DNA sequence: TGTGCCAGTAGGAGCCAGGGACAGGACAACACTGAAGCTTTCTTT.